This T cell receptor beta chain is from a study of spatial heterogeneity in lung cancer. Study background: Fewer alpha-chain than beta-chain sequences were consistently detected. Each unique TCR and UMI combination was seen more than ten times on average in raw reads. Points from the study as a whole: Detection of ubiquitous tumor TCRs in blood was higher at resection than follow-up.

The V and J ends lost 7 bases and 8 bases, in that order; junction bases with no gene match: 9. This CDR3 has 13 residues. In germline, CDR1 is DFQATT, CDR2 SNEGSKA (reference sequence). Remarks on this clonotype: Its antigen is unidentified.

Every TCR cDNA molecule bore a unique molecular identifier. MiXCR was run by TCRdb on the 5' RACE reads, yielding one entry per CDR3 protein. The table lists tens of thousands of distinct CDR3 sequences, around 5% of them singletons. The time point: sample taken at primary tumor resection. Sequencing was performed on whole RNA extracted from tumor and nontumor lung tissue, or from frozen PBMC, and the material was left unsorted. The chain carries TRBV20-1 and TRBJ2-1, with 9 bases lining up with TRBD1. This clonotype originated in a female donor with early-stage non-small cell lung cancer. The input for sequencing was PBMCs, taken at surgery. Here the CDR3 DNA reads TGCAGTGTTCCGGGACAGGGTGGGGATGAGCAGTTCTTC. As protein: CSVPGQGGDEQFF.